This T cell receptor beta chain stems from a study of OX40 agonist ivuxolimab in advanced cancers. This table comes from immunoSEQ multiplex PCR, and its TCRdb copy is limited to in-frame clones, with some not included. The table shows approximately 60,000 clones, with approximately 93% occurring only once. For this clone: Its antigen is undetermined.

V lost 6 bases and J 5 bases, leaving 10 bases between the germline ends. Germline-derived CDR1 and CDR2 are MDHEN and SYDVKM. The CDR3 is 13 amino acids. General study results and limits: Researchers did not establish what antigens the expanded peripheral T cells target.

This TCR derives from an adult with an advanced solid tumor such as melanoma, head and neck, liver or kidney cancer. This chain links TRBV28 with TRBJ2-2; D unresolved. The sequencing used CD4+ or CD8+ T cells sorted from blood, collected in a trial of the OX40 agonist ivuxolimab. The CDR3 DNA follows: TGTGCCAGCAGCCTCCTTCGTACCGGGGAGCTGTTTTTT. Its protein product is CASSLLRTGELFF.